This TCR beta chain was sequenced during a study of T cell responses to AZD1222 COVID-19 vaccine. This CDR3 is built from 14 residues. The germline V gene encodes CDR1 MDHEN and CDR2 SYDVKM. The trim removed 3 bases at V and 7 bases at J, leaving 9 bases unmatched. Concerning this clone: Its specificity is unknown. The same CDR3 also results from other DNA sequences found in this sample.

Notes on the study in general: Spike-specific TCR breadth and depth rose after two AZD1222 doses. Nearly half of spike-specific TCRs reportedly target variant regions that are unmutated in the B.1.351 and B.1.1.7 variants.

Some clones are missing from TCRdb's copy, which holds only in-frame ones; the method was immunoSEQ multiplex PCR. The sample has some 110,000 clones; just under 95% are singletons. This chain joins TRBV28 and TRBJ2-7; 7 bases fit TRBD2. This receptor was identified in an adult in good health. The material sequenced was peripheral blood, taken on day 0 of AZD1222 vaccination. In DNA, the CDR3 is TGTGCCAGCAGTTTCCGGGGAGGGCTCCGGGAGCAGTACTTC. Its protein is CASSFRGGLREQYF.